This T cell receptor beta chain derives from a study of blood T cell repertoires in COVID-19. This CDR3 has 16 residues. CDR1 and CDR2 (germline): SGHDN, FVKESK. V lost 1 base, J lost 4 bases, and 16 bases lay in between. The table came from immunoSEQ multiplex PCR; TCRdb's copy has only in-frame clones and leaves some out. The sample contains roughly 290,000 clones, 70% to 90% of which appear only once. This study enrolled people aged about 18 to 100 from 24 US geographic areas. Cohort assignment relied on participant-reported clinical history. The sequenced material came from PBMCs or T cells enriched from blood (not recorded which). The sequence came from a woman in her thirties or forties who had recovered from COVID-19. The rearrangement uses TRBV14 and TRBJ1-1, with TRBD1 as a possible D gene (6 bases). The CDR3 region is CASSQGWGTRFTEAFF. CDR3 nucleotide sequence: TGTGCCAGCAGCCAAGGATGGGGGACAAGGTTCACTGAAGCTTTCTTT.